This T cell receptor beta chain was obtained from a study of Graves' ophthalmopathy and Graves' hyperthyroidism. Study as a whole: Untreated patients at initial diagnosis provided peripheral blood.

RNA transcripts served as template for amplifying TCR beta CDR3 sequences. An opening RT-PCR round employed HTBI primers and preceded a second-round multiplex PCR. TCRdb passed the multiplex PCR reads through MiXCR, listing each CDR3 protein once. The table has around 470,000 distinct CDR3 sequences, 13% to 15% seen once; the top ten hold over 8%. Moderate-to-severe activity, CAS ≥3, NOSPECS ≥4 and a duration under 3 months were seen in donors with ophthalmopathy. Clinical symptoms and serum thyroxine were used for diagnosis; TRAb, thyroid ultrasound and orbital computed tomography were also relied on. This clonotype was detected many times. Material: blood. This receptor was obtained from a woman in her thirties with Graves' ophthalmopathy.

CDR3 in DNA: TGTGCCAGCAGTGCCGGTAGACAAGCTTTCTTT. Amino acid sequence: CASSAGRQAFF. The rearrangement uses TRBV12-3 or TRBV12-4 and TRBJ1-1; D is uncertain. This CDR3 has 11 residues. Trimming removed 5 bases from V and 9 bases from J, with 10 bases in between.